This is a list of T cell receptor beta chains from one sample in a study of CD8 T cells in ankylosing spondylitis. TCRdb re-derived calls from the 5' RACE reads in MiXCR, one entry per CDR3 protein. The repertoire holds approximately 210,000 distinct CDR3 sequences, with roughly 13% as singletons. The sample comprised blood, either unsorted or a sorted T cell fraction (not recorded which). The source of these receptors is a male donor with ankylosing spondylitis or in good health (not recorded which). CDR3s include the opening cysteine and the closing phenylalanine or tryptophan. D genes are given only for firm matches. Clone size appears in some rows only: once, few, many, or a class for an expanded clone.

clone_size: many
d_call: TRBD2
j_call: TRBJ2-3
v_call: TRBV7-9
cdr3_aa: CASSQRTSGIDTQYF
cdr3_nt: TGTGCCAGCAGCCAAAGGACTAGCGGCATTGATACGCAGTATTTT

clone_size: NA
d_call: NA
j_call: TRBJ1-4
v_call: TRBV7-9
cdr3_aa: CASSLSDGEKLFF
cdr3_nt: TGTGCCAGCAGCTTATCCGATGGTGAAAAACTGTTTTTT

clone_size: NA
d_call: NA
j_call: TRBJ1-2
v_call: TRBV9
cdr3_aa: CASSVWTTGGYGYTF
cdr3_nt: TGTGCCAGCAGCGTATGGACTACAGGAGGATATGGCTACACCTTC

clone_size: few
d_call: NA
j_call: TRBJ2-7
v_call: TRBV12-3/TRBV12-4
cdr3_aa: CASSPGGGLSEQYF
cdr3_nt: TGTGCCAGCAGTCCAGGGGGGGGGCTGAGCGAGCAGTACTTC

clone_size: many
d_call: NA
j_call: TRBJ2-7
v_call: TRBV3-1
cdr3_aa: CASSQGDWTYEQYF
cdr3_nt: TGTGCCAGCAGCCAAGGGGACTGGACCTACGAGCAGTACTTC

clone_size: NA
d_call: NA
j_call: TRBJ1-1
v_call: TRBV7-9
cdr3_aa: CASSLEGVLGGNTEAFF
cdr3_nt: TGTGCCAGCAGCTTAGAAGGGGTTTTGGGAGGGAACACTGAAGCTTTCTTT

clone_size: few
d_call: TRBD1
j_call: TRBJ2-3
v_call: TRBV20-1
cdr3_aa: CSAGDRNTDTQYF
cdr3_nt: TGCAGTGCTGGGGACAGGAACACAGATACGCAGTATTTT

clone_size: NA
d_call: NA
j_call: TRBJ2-7
v_call: TRBV30
cdr3_aa: CAWSPAGLAYEQYF
cdr3_nt: TGTGCCTGGAGTCCCGCGGGGCTAGCCTACGAGCAGTACTTC

clone_size: few
d_call: TRBD1
j_call: TRBJ2-7
v_call: TRBV11-1
cdr3_aa: CASTLVGTGDHSSYEQYF
cdr3_nt: TGTGCCAGCACCTTAGTCGGGACAGGAGATCACAGCTCCTACGAGCAGTACTTC

clone_size: few
d_call: NA
j_call: TRBJ2-1
v_call: TRBV14
cdr3_aa: CASSQVSSAPPYNEQFF
cdr3_nt: TGTGCCAGCAGCCAAGTCTCTAGCGCGCCACCCTACAATGAGCAGTTCTTC

clone_size: few
d_call: NA
j_call: TRBJ2-2
v_call: TRBV10-2
cdr3_aa: CASSFGLIGGTGELFF
cdr3_nt: TGCGCCAGCAGTTTTGGCTTGATTGGAGGCACCGGGGAGCTGTTTTTT

clone_size: NA
d_call: NA
j_call: TRBJ1-1
v_call: TRBV4-2
cdr3_aa: CASNPAGNTEAFF
cdr3_nt: TGTGCCAGCAACCCCGCGGGGAACACTGAAGCTTTCTTT

clone_size: few
d_call: NA
j_call: TRBJ2-1
v_call: TRBV4-1
cdr3_aa: CASSQGGTSYNEQFF
cdr3_nt: TGCGCCAGCAGCCAAGGGGGCACGTCCTACAATGAGCAGTTCTTC

clone_size: NA
d_call: NA
j_call: TRBJ2-1
v_call: TRBV12-3/TRBV12-4
cdr3_aa: CASSLGRIPHNEQFF
cdr3_nt: TGTGCCAGCAGTTTAGGGAGGATTCCCCACAATGAGCAGTTCTTC

clone_size: NA
d_call: TRBD2
j_call: TRBJ2-1
v_call: TRBV3-1
cdr3_aa: CASSQVAGGGEQFF
cdr3_nt: TGTGCCAGCAGCCAGGTAGCGGGGGGGGGTGAGCAGTTCTTC

clone_size: NA
d_call: TRBD1
j_call: TRBJ2-3
v_call: TRBV6-5
cdr3_aa: CASSPLVGQGTDTQYF
cdr3_nt: TGTGCCAGCAGTCCTCTAGTAGGACAGGGCACAGATACGCAGTATTTT

clone_size: few
d_call: TRBD2
j_call: TRBJ2-1
v_call: TRBV20-1
cdr3_aa: CSAAGLAGGPGEQFF
cdr3_nt: TGCAGTGCTGCCGGACTAGCGGGAGGGCCGGGTGAGCAGTTCTTC

clone_size: many
d_call: NA
j_call: TRBJ1-1
v_call: TRBV6-5
cdr3_aa: CASTNQGGGSTEAFF
cdr3_nt: TGTGCCAGCACCAATCAGGGAGGAGGGAGCACTGAAGCTTTCTTT

clone_size: few
d_call: NA
j_call: TRBJ1-5
v_call: TRBV4-1
cdr3_aa: CASSYHLGGGNQPQHF
cdr3_nt: TGCGCCAGCAGCTACCACCTTGGGGGAGGCAATCAGCCCCAGCATTTT

clone_size: many
d_call: NA
j_call: TRBJ1-2
v_call: TRBV11-2
cdr3_aa: CASSSFTILSGPYGYTF
cdr3_nt: TGTGCCAGCAGCTCTTTCACTATCTTGAGCGGGCCCTATGGCTACACCTTC

clone_size: few
d_call: TRBD2
j_call: TRBJ2-1
v_call: TRBV9
cdr3_aa: CASTLGLAGYNEQFF
cdr3_nt: TGTGCCAGCACACTCGGGCTAGCGGGATACAATGAGCAGTTCTTC

clone_size: few
d_call: TRBD2
j_call: TRBJ2-2
v_call: TRBV4-1
cdr3_aa: CASSQVSGKVVGELFF
cdr3_nt: TGCGCCAGCAGCCAAGTTAGCGGGAAAGTGGTCGGGGAGCTGTTTTTT

clone_size: NA
d_call: NA
j_call: TRBJ2-5
v_call: TRBV30
cdr3_aa: CAWSVRWTVQETQYF
cdr3_nt: TGTGCCTGGAGTGTACGTTGGACAGTCCAAGAGACCCAGTACTTC

clone_size: many
d_call: NA
j_call: TRBJ1-2
v_call: TRBV12-3/TRBV12-4
cdr3_aa: CASSHGFYGYTF
cdr3_nt: TGTGCCAGCAGTCACGGGTTTTATGGCTACACCTTC

clone_size: NA
d_call: TRBD1
j_call: TRBJ1-1
v_call: TRBV4-1
cdr3_aa: CASSQDTGVNTEAFF
cdr3_nt: TGCGCCAGCAGCCAAGATACAGGGGTGAACACTGAAGCTTTCTTT

clone_size: few
d_call: TRBD1
j_call: TRBJ2-7
v_call: TRBV5-1
cdr3_aa: CASSKDWTGGYEQYF
cdr3_nt: TGCGCCAGCAGCAAGGACTGGACAGGGGGCTACGAGCAGTACTTC

clone_size: few
d_call: TRBD1
j_call: TRBJ1-2
v_call: TRBV27
cdr3_aa: CASSSTTGSDGYTF
cdr3_nt: TGTGCCAGCAGTTCCACGACAGGGTCTGATGGCTACACCTTC

clone_size: few
d_call: TRBD2
j_call: TRBJ2-5
v_call: TRBV7-9
cdr3_aa: CASSSSGVQETQYF
cdr3_nt: TGTGCCAGCAGCTCTAGCGGGGTCCAAGAGACCCAGTACTTC

clone_size: few
d_call: NA
j_call: TRBJ2-2
v_call: TRBV30
cdr3_aa: CAWSVGQNTGELFF
cdr3_nt: TGTGCCTGGAGTGTAGGTCAGAACACCGGGGAGCTGTTTTTT

clone_size: many
d_call: NA
j_call: TRBJ1-1
v_call: TRBV12-3/TRBV12-4
cdr3_aa: CASSLGANLNTEAFF
cdr3_nt: TGTGCCAGCAGTTTAGGGGCCAACCTGAACACTGAAGCTTTCTTT

clone_size: few
d_call: TRBD1
j_call: TRBJ2-7
v_call: TRBV3-1
cdr3_aa: CASSLTVTGTGYEQYF
cdr3_nt: TGTGCCAGCAGTCTTACAGTGACGGGGACAGGCTACGAGCAGTACTTC

clone_size: few
d_call: NA
j_call: TRBJ2-3
v_call: TRBV11-2
cdr3_aa: CASSLGGMVTLSTDTQYF
cdr3_nt: TGTGCCAGCAGCTTAGGCGGTATGGTTACCCTAAGCACAGATACGCAGTATTTT